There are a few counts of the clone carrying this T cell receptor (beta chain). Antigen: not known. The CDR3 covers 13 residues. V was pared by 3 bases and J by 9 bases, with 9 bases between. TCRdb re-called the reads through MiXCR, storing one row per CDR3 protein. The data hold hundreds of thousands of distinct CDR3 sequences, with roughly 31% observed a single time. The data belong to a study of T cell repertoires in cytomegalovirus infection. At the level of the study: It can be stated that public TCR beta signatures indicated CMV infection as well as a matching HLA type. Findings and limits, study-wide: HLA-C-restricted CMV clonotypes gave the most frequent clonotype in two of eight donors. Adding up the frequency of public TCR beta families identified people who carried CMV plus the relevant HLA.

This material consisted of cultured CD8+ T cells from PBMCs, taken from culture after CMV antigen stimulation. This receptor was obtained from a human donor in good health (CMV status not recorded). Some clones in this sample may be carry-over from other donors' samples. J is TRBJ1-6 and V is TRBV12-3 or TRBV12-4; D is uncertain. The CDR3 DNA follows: TGTGCCAGCAGTTTGTCGGTTATTTCACCCCTCCACTTT. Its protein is CASSLSVISPLHF.